This section outlines one T cell receptor (beta chain) sequence together with its context. Its specificity is unknown. This sample stems from a study of T cell responses to AZD1222 COVID-19 vaccine. Study outcomes and limitations: Sampling captured repertoires only after the peak T cell response. Spike-specific TCR breadth and depth grew following two AZD1222 doses.

The CDR3 consists of 13 residues. V lost 2 bases to trimming and J lost 3 bases, with 7 bases between them. Germline V lookup: CDR1 MNHEY, CDR2 SVGAGI. Measured with immunoSEQ multiplex PCR; TCRdb has only the in-frame clones, and not every one. This sample carries approximately 130,000 clones, 75% to 85% of them seen once, and the ten largest clones take less than 9.5%. The sequence derives from an adult who received the MenACWY meningococcal vaccine as a control. The rearrangement joins TRBV6-5 to TRBJ1-1; maybe TRBD1 (5 bases). The sequences come from peripheral blood, collected 28 days after the second dose of the MenACWY control vaccine. This chain's CDR3 is CASSYGGDTEAFF. CDR3 DNA: TGTGCCAGCAGTTACGGGGGAGACACTGAAGCTTTCTTT.